This is a list of T cell receptor beta chains from one sample in a study of beta chain features in type 1 diabetes. The repertoire was sequenced with immunoSEQ multiplex PCR; TCRdb's copy has only in-frame clones and lacks some. The sample yields a few hundred thousand clones, around 9.6% seen once. The specimen was central memory CD4+ T cells from blood. All receptors come from a man younger than 40 with type 1 diabetes. Each CDR3 is given with its conserved first and last residue. D genes are given only for firm matches. Clone size is not always given. Where it is, it says once, few, many or a class for expanded clones.

.,TRBV7-3,TRBJ1-2,few,TGTGCCAGCAGCCAAGGACAGAACTATGGCTACACCTTC,CASSQGQNYGYTF
TRBD1,TRBV7-2,TRBJ1-2,many,TGTGCCAGCAGCACCACAGGGGCCAGTTTATATGGCTACACCTTC,CASSTTGASLYGYTF
.,TRBV28,TRBJ1-5,few,TGTGCCAGCAAAATCGCCGATCAGCCCCAGCATTTT,CASKIADQPQHF
.,TRBV7-3,TRBJ2-7,.,TGTGCCAGCAGCGCTAACGGGCCCAAAGGGGAGCAGTACTTC,CASSANGPKGEQYF
TRBD2,TRBV29-1,TRBJ2-3,few,TGCAGCGTCAAACAGGTAGCGGGCTTCACAGATACGCAGTATTTT,CSVKQVAGFTDTQYF
.,TRBV19,TRBJ2-5,once,TGTGCCAGTAGTATAGCCGCGGACGGGCTCGGTGAGACCCAGTACTTC,CASSIAADGLGETQYF
.,TRBV19,TRBJ2-5,few,TGTGCCAGTAGTTCCGCCAAACAAGAGACCCAGTACTTC,CASSSAKQETQYF
.,TRBV5-1,TRBJ2-7,many,TGCGCCAGCAGCCCTGATCATGCCAACTACGAGCAGTACTTC,CASSPDHANYEQYF
TRBD1,TRBV11-2,TRBJ2-2,few,TGTGCCAGCAGCTTAGATGGGACAGAGCGTACCGGGGAGCTGTTTTTT,CASSLDGTERTGELFF
.,TRBV7-9,TRBJ1-1,few,TGTGCCAGCAGCTTAGCCCACTCTACGCCTTGGGATTTTGGCACTGAAGCTTTCTTT,CASSLAHSTPWDFGTEAFF
.,TRBV7-9,TRBJ2-3,.,TGTGCCAGCAGCTTAGCTCCAGATACGCAGTATTTT,CASSLAPDTQYF
TRBD1,TRBV25-1,TRBJ1-2,few,TGTGCCAGCACGGGGACAGGGAACTATGGCTACACCTTC,CASTGTGNYGYTF
.,TRBV5-1,TRBJ2-3,.,TGCGCCAGCAGCTTGATTCAAGCGGACACAGATACGCAGTATTTT,CASSLIQADTDTQYF
.,TRBV7-2,TRBJ2-7,few,TGTGCCAGCAGCCAAGAAGGGGCCACGGAGCAGTACTTC,CASSQEGATEQYF
.,TRBV5-4,TRBJ1-3,many,TGTGCCAGCAGCCCTGGATTATCTGGAAACACCATATATTTT,CASSPGLSGNTIYF
.,TRBV5-4,TRBJ1-3,.,TGTGCCTGGAGCAGTAGGGTTCTTGGAAACACCATATATTTT,CAWSSRVLGNTIYF
TRBD1,TRBV5-1,TRBJ2-1,.,TGCGCCAGCAGCTTAACAGCGGACAGGTCAAATGAGCAGTTCTTC,CASSLTADRSNEQFF
TRBD2,TRBV5-1,TRBJ2-3,.,TGCGCCAGCAGCCGCCTAGCGGTCACAGATACGCAGTATTTT,CASSRLAVTDTQYF
.,TRBV28,TRBJ2-1,.,TGTGCCAGCAGGGGATCTTCCTACAATGAGCAGTTCTTC,CASRGSSYNEQFF
.,TRBV5-1,TRBJ2-1,.,TGCGCCAGCAGCTTTCCTAGCTATGACAATGAGCAGTTCTTC,CASSFPSYDNEQFF
.,TRBV6-5,TRBJ2-4,.,TGTGCCAGCAGTTACTCGGCCCCTTCGCTCCGGAACATTCAGTACTTC,CASSYSAPSLRNIQYF
.,TRBV7-2,TRBJ2-7,once,TGTGCCAGCAGCTTACCCCTATCTACCGCCGAGCAGTACTTC,CASSLPLSTAEQYF
.,TRBV9,TRBJ2-5,few,TGTGCCAGCAGCGGTGGGTTTGGGGAGACCCAGTACTTC,CASSGGFGETQYF
.,TRBV10-3,TRBJ2-2,.,TGTGCCAGCAGCCGTGGAAGCCCACGCGACGGGGAGCTGTTTTTT,CASSRGSPRDGELFF
.,TRBV6-5,TRBJ1-2,few,TGTGCCAGCAGTGAAGGACAGAGCCTCTATGGCTACACCTTC,CASSEGQSLYGYTF
.,TRBV28,TRBJ1-4,.,TGTGCTAGCCAGGGGACTAATGAAAAACTGTTTTTT,CASQGTNEKLFF
TRBD1,TRBV6-6,TRBJ2-7,few,TGTGCCAGCAGTTACCAGACAGGGTCCTACGAGCAGTACTTC,CASSYQTGSYEQYF
.,TRBV7-2,TRBJ1-1,once,TGTGCCAGCAATAAGTCAGCGAACACTGAAGCTTTCTTT,CASNKSANTEAFF
.,TRBV14,TRBJ2-5,many,TGTGCCAGCAGCCATTTGACAGTCCAGACCCAGTACTTC,CASSHLTVQTQYF
.,TRBV4-3,TRBJ2-1,few,TGCGCCAGCAGCCAAGTTCGGGGTGAGCAGTTCTTC,CASSQVRGEQFF
.,TRBV7-2,TRBJ2-1,.,TGTGCCAGCAGCCCAGGGGGGGATGAGCAGTTCTTC,CASSPGGDEQFF
TRBD2,TRBV9,TRBJ2-1,.,TGTGCCAGCAGCGTATGGGGCGGGAGGGATAGAGAGGATGAGCAGTTCTTC,CASSVWGGRDREDEQFF
.,TRBV4-1,TRBJ2-2,.,TGCGCCAGCAGCCTAGACAGGCCGAACACCGGGGAGCTGTTTTTT,CASSLDRPNTGELFF
.,TRBV4-2,TRBJ1-2,.,TGTGCCAGCACCCCTATTCAAGGACAGTTTCTTGATGGCTACACCTTC,CASTPIQGQFLDGYTF
TRBD2,TRBV2,TRBJ2-7,few,TGTGCCAGCAGGACGACTAGCGGGAGCTACGAGCAGTACTTC,CASRTTSGSYEQYF
TRBD1,TRBV28,TRBJ2-5,few,TGTGCCTTGTCCCCGGGACAGGGGATCGAGACCCAGTACTTC,CALSPGQGIETQYF
TRBD2,TRBV23-1,TRBJ2-5,.,TGCGCCAGCAGTCAATCGATTATCATAAAGCCCGGGACTAGCCTCCAAGAGACCCAGTACTTC,CASSQSIIIKPGTSLQETQYF
.,TRBV6-5,TRBJ1-2,.,TGTGCCAGCAGTCACCAAGATGGGGATGGCTACACCTTC,CASSHQDGDGYTF
.,TRBV19,TRBJ2-7,.,TGTGCCAGTAGTATGCGCAGGGTCCCCTACGAGCAGTACTTC,CASSMRRVPYEQYF
.,TRBV5-1,TRBJ1-1,few,TGCGCCAGCAGCTTGGCCAACAGAGGGCTCATCATCGCTGAAGCTTTCTTT,CASSLANRGLIIAEAFF
.,TRBV4-2,TRBJ2-1,many,TGTGCCAGCGGACGGGCTAGCGAGTACAATGAGCAGTTCTTC,CASGRASEYNEQFF
TRBD1,TRBV6-4,TRBJ1-5,.,TGTGCCAGCAGCGGAACCGGGACAGGGATGCCTTATAGCAATCAGCCCCAGCATTTT,CASSGTGTGMPYSNQPQHF
.,TRBV6-1,TRBJ1-2,.,TGTGCCAGCAGTTCCCTTCTGGGCCAGGGAATTGGCTACACCTTC,CASSSLLGQGIGYTF
.,TRBV11-2,TRBJ2-2,.,TGTGCCAGCAGCTTAGAGGGGGCTGCGACCGGGGAGCTGTTTTTT,CASSLEGAATGELFF
.,TRBV6-1,TRBJ2-6,many,TGTGCCAGCCACCGGGACTCTGGGGCCAACGTCCTGACTTTC,CASHRDSGANVLTF
TRBD2,TRBV12-5,TRBJ2-1,few,TGTGCTAGTGGTGGGGGGACTAGCGGGAGCGACAATGAGCAGTTCTTC,CASGGGTSGSDNEQFF
TRBD1,TRBV5-1,TRBJ2-2,.,TGCGCCAGCAAGATAGGGGGCAGCACCGGGGAGCTGTTTTTT,CASKIGGSTGELFF
.,TRBV7-2,TRBJ2-7,.,TGTGCCAGCAGCTTAGAGGTACAGCAGTACTTC,CASSLEVQQYF
TRBD1,TRBV18,TRBJ1-1,few,TGTGCCAGCTCACCACCGTGGGGGACAGGGAACACTGAAGCTTTCTTT,CASSPPWGTGNTEAFF
TRBD1,TRBV28,TRBJ1-4,many,TGTGCCAGCAGTCCGGGACAGCATGAAAAACTGTTTTTT,CASSPGQHEKLFF
.,TRBV10-3,TRBJ2-1,many,TGTGCCATCAAACAACGGGAGTTTAGTGAGCAGTTCTTC,CAIKQREFSEQFF
.,TRBV4-1,TRBJ2-6,.,TGCGCCAGCAGCCAGGACCGGGACACATACTCTGGGGCCAACGTCCTGACTTTC,CASSQDRDTYSGANVLTF
TRBD1,TRBV10-3,TRBJ1-2,.,TGTGCCACCACGACAGGGGCCAACTATGGCTACACCTTC,CATTTGANYGYTF
.,TRBV7-2,TRBJ1-1,few,TGTGCCAGCAGCTCGAGAGAGGGAGTGAACACTGAAGCTTTCTTT,CASSSREGVNTEAFF
TRBD2,TRBV4-3,TRBJ2-3,few,TGCGCCAGCAGGGCGGGAGGCTCGTTAACGGATACGCAGTATTTT,CASRAGGSLTDTQYF
TRBD2,TRBV5-4,TRBJ2-2,few,TGTGCCAGCAGCTTGTTAGCGGGCGAGAACACCGGGGAGCTGTTTTTT,CASSLLAGENTGELFF